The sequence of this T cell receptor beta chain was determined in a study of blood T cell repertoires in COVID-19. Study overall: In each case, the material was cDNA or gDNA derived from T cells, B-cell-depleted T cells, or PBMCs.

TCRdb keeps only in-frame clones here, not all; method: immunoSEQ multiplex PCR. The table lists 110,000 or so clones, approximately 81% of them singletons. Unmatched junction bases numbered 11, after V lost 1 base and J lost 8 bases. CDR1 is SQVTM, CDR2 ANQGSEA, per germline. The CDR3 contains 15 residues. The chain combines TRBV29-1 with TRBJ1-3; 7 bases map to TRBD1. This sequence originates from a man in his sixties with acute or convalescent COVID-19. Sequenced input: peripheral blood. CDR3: CSVEAGGGRGDTIYF. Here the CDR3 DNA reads TGCAGCGTTGAAGCAGGAGGGGGCAGAGGGGACACCATATATTTT.